A single sample gave rise to the 17 T cell receptor beta chains below, sequenced in a study of CD8+CD57+ T cells in acquired aplastic anemia. Using genomic DNA as the template, TCR beta VDJ and CDR3 profiling was carried out. TCRdb used MiXCR to reprocess the reads, holding one entry per CDR3 protein. The sample consists of approximately 380,000 distinct CDR3 sequences, about two thirds of them appearing once. What was sequenced was sorted CD4+, CD8+, or CD8+CD57+ T cells (not recorded which) from PBMCs. Receptors were obtained from a human donor in good health, serving as a control.

This chain connects TRBV7-3 to TRBJ1-6; no reliable D call. The CDR3 has 16 residues. Trimming took 9 bases from V and 14 from J, leaving 29 bases between them. Per germline, CDR1 SGHTA and CDR2 FQGTGA. The CDR3 protein is CASMRFARAGELSLHF. Written as DNA, the CDR3 is TGTGCCAGTATGCGCTTTGCCCGGGCCGGGGAGCTGTCCCTCCACTTT.

The V call is TRBV12-3 or TRBV12-4, the J call TRBJ2-1; TRBD1 aligns across 9 bases. The V and J ends lost 6 bases and 3 bases, in that order; junction bases with no gene match: 6. The CDR3 length is 15 residues. The CDR3 DNA follows: TGTGCCAGCAGCCTGACGGGACAGGGCTACAATGAGCAGTTCTTC. It translates to CASSLTGQGYNEQFF.

The chain has TRBV6-2 or TRBV6-3 and TRBJ2-7; TRBD1 is a possible D gene (7 bases). The CDR3 runs to 15 residues. V lost 6 bases and J 1 base, leaving 16 bases between the germline ends. Germline V lookup: CDR1 MNHEY, CDR2 SVGEGT. CDR3 sequence (DNA): TGTGCCAGCAGAAGACAGGGAGGCTTTTCCTACGAGCAGTACTTC. It yields the protein CASRRQGGFSYEQYF.

The V gene is TRBV5-5, the J gene TRBJ1-2; D ambiguous. Germline CDR1 SGHKS, CDR2 YYEKEE (reference sequence). This CDR3 region has 13 residues. The V end lost 2 bases, the J end lost 8 bases, and 13 bases lay between the germline ends. DNA for the CDR3: TGTGCCAGCAGCTTAGAAGGAGGCGGGGGCTACACCTTC. It translates to CASSLEGGGGYTF.

Points on this clonotype: One end of the junction varies from germline; a read error may be responsible. V usage is TRBV7-9 and J usage is TRBJ1-1; tentatively, D is TRBD1 (5 bases). Per the germline V gene, CDR1 is SEHNR and CDR2 is FQNEAQ (reference sequence). CDR3 length: 12 amino acids. CDR3 in DNA: TGTGCTAGGGGAGCTGTAGCACATGAAGGCATCTTT. Translated, it gives CARGAVAHEGIF.

This clonotype was observed at least ten times. The rearrangement joins TRBV12-3 or TRBV12-4 to TRBJ1-1; unclear D gene. This CDR3 has 14 residues. V was trimmed by 5 bases and J by 1 base, leaving 11 bases between them. This CDR3 is CASSLGNQNTEAFF. The CDR3 region has the DNA TGTGCCAGCAGTCTAGGGAACCAGAACACTGAAGCTTTCTTT.

In the case of this clonotype: In this CDR3 the conserved last residue, phenylalanine or tryptophan, is missing, so a read error is likely. The DNA is omitted, as the CDR3 cannot be located on it reliably, and the CDR3 follows TCRdb's listing. This chain links TRBV19 with TRBJ1-1; TRBD1, the table's D call, was not compared with the DNA. Germline values: CDR1 LNHDA, CDR2 SQIVND (reference sequence). The length of the CDR3 is 14 amino acids, counting both ends. CDR3 sequence reads: CASSTQARNTEAFG.

The V and J genes are TRBV10-1 and TRBJ2-5; 7 nucleotides align to TRBD2. After removal of 0 bases from V and 7 bases from J, the junction contained 5 bases not matched to a gene. Germline V gives CDR1 WNHNN, CDR2 SYGVQD (reference sequence). The CDR3 covers 14 residues. CDR3 in DNA: TGCGCCAGCAGTGAGTCGGGCGGGAGAGTGACCCAGTACTTC. This gives the protein CASSESGGRVTQYF.

CDR3 amino acids: CSAKGLVANNEQFF. In nucleotides, the CDR3 is TGCAGTGCTAAGGGACTAGTCGCCAACAATGAGCAGTTCTTC. The rearrangement uses TRBV20-1 and TRBJ2-1; TRBD2 matches 8 bases. Germline trimming cut 4 bases from V and 5 bases from J; bases unmatched to any gene: 7. Germline-derived CDR1 and CDR2 are DFQATT and SNEGSKA (reference sequence). CDR3 size: 14 residues.

This chain links TRBV5-1 with TRBJ2-2, with TRBD1 as a possible D gene (6 bases). V dropped 4 bases and J dropped 4 bases, with 14 bases sitting between them. This CDR3 is built from 15 residues. The germline V gene encodes CDR1 SGHRS and CDR2 YFSETQ. As DNA, the CDR3 is TGCGCCAGCAGCGTGGGACAAATCACCACCGGGGAGCTGTTTTTT. Protein sequence: CASSVGQITTGELFF.

The chain recombines TRBV7-9 with TRBJ2-5, with 9 bases matching TRBD2. V shed 8 bases and J 2 bases; nucleotides not matched to a gene: 6. Germline CDR1 and CDR2: SEHNR and FQNEAQ (reference sequence). The CDR3 extends over 14 amino acids. The CDR3 region is CASGRLAEQETQYF. CDR3 nucleotides: TGTGCCAGCGGCAGACTAGCGGAACAAGAGACCCAGTACTTC.

The DNA for the CDR3 is TGTGCCAGCAGTTTTCGGAGGGGAGATGGCTACACCTTC. Translating gives CASSFRRGDGYTF. The chain joins TRBV6-6 to TRBJ1-2; D is perhaps TRBD1 (5 bases). The germline V gene has CDR1 MNHNY and CDR2 SVGAGI (reference sequence). The V gene lost 4 bases and the J gene lost 6 bases, with 12 bases spanning the gap. This CDR3 spans 13 amino acids.

The chain carries TRBV7-2 and TRBJ2-7; 10 bases map to TRBD2. The CDR3 runs 14 residues. J gave up 2 bases and V 6 bases, and 4 bases lay outside the gene matches. Per germline, CDR1 SGHTA and CDR2 FQGNSA. The CDR3, as DNA: TGTGCCAGCAGGGTACTAGCGGGGACCTACGAGCAGTACTTC. Translating it yields CASRVLAGTYEQYF.

In the case of this clonotype: At one of its ends the junction is not consistent with the germline gene, which may arise from a read error. This sequence joins TRBV9 and TRBJ1-5, with 9 bases lining up with TRBD1. Per germline, CDR1 SGDLS and CDR2 YYNGEE. The CDR3 totals 14 residues. In DNA, the CDR3 is TGTGCCAGCAGTAGGGACAGGGCCAATGAGCAGTTCTATTTT. The encoded protein is CASSRDRANEQFYF.

J is TRBJ1-4 and V is TRBV19, with 7 bases that match TRBD1. CDR1 and CDR2 from the germline V gene are LNHDA and SQIVND (reference sequence). Unmatched junction bases numbered 7, after V lost 10 bases and J lost 8 bases. The CDR3 contains 12 residues. CDR3 sequence: CATDQGDEKLFF. In nucleotides, the CDR3 is TGTGCCACAGACCAGGGGGACGAAAAACTGTTTTTT.

The chain combines TRBV6-1 with TRBJ1-2, with 10 bases fitting TRBD1. Losses at the gene ends were 6 bases for V and 4 bases for J; bases not matched to a gene: 8. The CDR3 length is 15 residues. The germline V gene encodes CDR1 MNHNS and CDR2 SASEGT. The CDR3 spells CASRLQGDRGYGYTF. In DNA form, the CDR3 reads TGTGCCAGCAGACTACAGGGGGACAGGGGCTATGGCTACACCTTC.

In regard to this clonotype: One end of the junction does not line up with germline, which may come from a read error. J is TRBJ2-1 and V is TRBV7-9; D could derive from TRBD1 or TRBD2 (5 bases each). The CDR3 covers 13 residues. CDR1 is SEHNR, CDR2 FQNEAQ, per germline (reference sequence). The chain's CDR3 is CASSRDGQSSKFF. As DNA, the CDR3 is TGTGCCAGCAGCCGGGACGGGCAGAGCTCGAAGTTCTTT.